What follows are 17 T cell receptor beta chains derived from one specimen sequenced in a study of T cell changes during pregnancy in multiple sclerosis. Clones were read by immunoSEQ multiplex PCR, and TCRdb kept only the in-frame ones, dropping some. Found here are over 80,000 clones, around nine tenths of them singletons; the top ten hold roughly 0.79%. The sequencing used peripheral blood, collected in the second trimester of pregnancy. These TCRs come from a female donor in good health, enrolled as a control in a pregnancy study.

The gene calls are TRBV5-1 and TRBJ1-1; TRBD1 agrees at 9 bases. Germline lookup yields CDR1 SGHRS and CDR2 YFSETQ. J was trimmed by 4 bases and V by 4 bases; bases with no gene match: 8. The CDR3 is 15 residues long. The CDR3 spells CASSKGQGRGTEAFF. The CDR3 DNA follows: TGCGCCAGCAGCAAGGGACAGGGCCGTGGCACTGAAGCTTTCTTT.

The CDR3 DNA reads as TGTGCCAGCCGCGGGACAGGGGACAGTCCCTACAATGAGCAGTTCTTC. It yields the protein CASRGTGDSPYNEQFF. The chain uses TRBV11-2 and TRBJ2-1, with 10 bases fitting TRBD1. V gave up 8 bases and J gave up 2 bases; unmatched junction bases: 9. Germline V gives CDR1 SGHAT, CDR2 FQNNGV. The CDR3 runs to 16 residues.

CDR3 region: CASSSTGWMNTEAFF. DNA for the CDR3: TGTGCCAGCAGCTCGACAGGGTGGATGAACACTGAAGCTTTCTTT. The chain couples TRBV7-6 to TRBJ1-1; 7 bases map to TRBD1. Germline V gene lookup returns CDR1 SGHVS and CDR2 FNYEAQ. V lost 4 bases to trimming and J lost 0 bases; unmatched junction nucleotides: 5. The length of the CDR3 is 15 residues. Full variable domain (outside the CDR3, taken from reference TRBV7-6 and TRBJ1-1): GAGVSQSPRYKVTKRGQDVALRCDPISGHVSLYWYRQALGQGPEFLTYFNYEAQQDKSGLPNDRFSAERPEGSISTLTIQRTEQRDSAMYRCASSSTGWMNTEAFFGQGTRLTVV.

The gene calls are TRBV25-1 and TRBJ2-1; the D gene is possibly TRBD2 (5 bases). This CDR3 is built from 13 residues. Trimming took 7 bases from V and 10 from J, leaving 17 bases between them. CDR1 is MGHDK and CDR2 is SYGVNS in the germline V gene. CDR3 residues: CASTSRTSIEQFF. The CDR3 DNA reads as TGTGCCAGCACTTCCAGAACTAGTATAGAGCAGTTCTTC.

J is TRBJ2-5 and V is TRBV15, with a possible D match to TRBD2 (6 bases). Trimming removed 0 bases at V and 7 bases at J, with 15 bases between. The CDR3 runs 15 residues. In germline, CDR1 is LNHNV, CDR2 YYDKDF (reference sequence). The CDR3 coding sequence is TGTGCCACCAGCAGAGATCGGATGGGAGCGGGGACCCAGTACTTC. Protein: CATSRDRMGAGTQYF. The full variable domain, with the rest looked up from reference TRBV15 and TRBJ2-5, is DAMVIQNPRYQVTQFGKPVTLSCSQTLNHNVMYWYQQKSSQAPKLLFHYYDKDFNNEADTPDNFQSRRPNTSFCFLDIRSPGLGDTAMYLCATSRDRMGAGTQYFGPGTRLLVL.

V and J are TRBV9 and TRBJ2-1, with 10 bases identical to TRBD2. V lost 3 bases and J lost 9; bases outside the gene matches: 12. The CDR3 has 16 amino acids. Germline assignment: CDR1 SGDLS and CDR2 YYNGEE. CDR3 in amino acids: CASSDIAGGINLEQFF. DNA of the CDR3: TGTGCCAGCAGCGACATAGCGGGAGGAATAAATCTTGAGCAGTTCTTC.

V and J are TRBV7-2 and TRBJ1-2; 9 nucleotides agree with TRBD1. The junction had 16 bases not matched to a gene; V was cut back by 5 bases and J by 3 bases. CDR1 SGHTA and CDR2 FQGNSA come from the germline V gene. The CDR3 loop spans 18 amino acids. The CDR3 coding sequence is TGTGCCAGCAGCCCCCGGACCCTAGGACAGGGGAGGGACTATGGCTACACCTTC. Its protein is CASSPRTLGQGRDYGYTF.

The chain joins TRBV7-9 to TRBJ1-6; maybe TRBD1 (6 bases). The V gene's germline CDR1 is SEHNR and CDR2 FQNEAQ (reference sequence). CDR3 length equals 15 residues. Trimming took 5 bases from V and 3 from J, leaving 11 bases between them. CDR3 coding DNA: TGTGCCAGCAGCCCCGACAGGAACTATAATTCACCCCTCCACTTT. It codes for CASSPDRNYNSPLHF.

This sequence joins TRBV18 and TRBJ2-5; 8 nucleotides line up with TRBD1. V trimming: 0 bases; J trimming: 5 bases; junction bases outside the gene matches: 8. CDR3 size: 16 residues. The germline gives CDR1 KGHSH, CDR2 LQKENI. CDR3 amino acids: CASSPPVTGARETQYF. The CDR3 nucleotides read TGTGCCAGCTCACCACCGGTGACAGGGGCGCGGGAGACCCAGTACTTC.

J is TRBJ1-2 and V is TRBV19; D remains ambiguous. The CDR3 has 15 residues. Trimming pared 5 bases from V and 1 base from J, leaving 14 bases between. Germline V gene lookup returns CDR1 LNHDA and CDR2 SQIVND (reference sequence). The CDR3: CASSPHAEGNYGYTF. The DNA for the CDR3 is TGTGCCAGTAGTCCCCACGCGGAGGGTAACTATGGCTACACCTTC.

J is TRBJ2-7 and V is TRBV29-1; D not certain. There are 11 residues in the CDR3. In germline, CDR1 is SQVTM, CDR2 ANQGSEA. Deletions cut 3 bases from V and 1 base from J, with 4 bases between. CDR3: CSVEQSYEQYF. CDR3 coding DNA: TGCAGCGTTGAGCAGTCCTACGAGCAGTACTTC.

This chain uses TRBV6-9 with TRBJ1-5, with 8 bases aligning to TRBD1. This CDR3 has 14 amino acids. CDR1 MNHGY and CDR2 SVAAGI come from the germline V gene. V lost 4 bases and J lost 5; bases outside the gene matches: 4. CDR3: CASSWGQEDQPQHF. The CDR3 region has the DNA TGTGCCAGCAGTTGGGGACAGGAGGATCAGCCCCAGCATTTT.

The V gene is TRBV11-3, the J gene TRBJ2-1; 8 bases agree with TRBD2. The CDR3 consists of 16 residues. Per the germline V gene, CDR1 is SGHNT and CDR2 is YENEEA. J was trimmed by 8 bases and V by 5 bases; bases with no gene match: 14. The CDR3 nucleotides read TGTGCCAGCAGCCCCACCCCTAGACTAGCGAGGGATGAGCAGTTCTTC. It is translated as CASSPTPRLARDEQFF.

The V and J genes are TRBV7-9 and TRBJ2-3; 8 positions match TRBD1. The germline V gene has CDR1 SEHNR and CDR2 FQNEAQ (reference sequence). V lost 2 bases to trimming and J lost 3 bases; unmatched junction nucleotides: 1. CDR3 length: 14 residues. CDR3 loop: CASSLTGGTDTQYF. The CDR3, as DNA: TGTGCCAGCAGCTTAACAGGGGGAACAGATACGCAGTATTTT. Combining the CDR3 with reference TRBV7-9 and TRBJ2-3 gives the whole variable domain DTGVSQNPRHKITKRGQNVTFRCDPISEHNRLYWYRQTLGQGPEFLTYFQNEAQLEKSRLLSDRFSAERPKGSFSTLEIQRTEQGDSAMYLCASSLTGGTDTQYFGPGTRLTVL.

The rearrangement links TRBV6-6 to TRBJ1-3; D uncertain. This CDR3 has 15 amino acids. CDR1 and CDR2 (germline): MNHNY, SVGAGI (reference sequence). V was clipped by 5 bases and J by 6 bases, with 17 bases between them. The CDR3 DNA follows: TGTGCCAGCAGTCCCGTGGGAGGGAACCTAAACACCATATATTTT. This gives the protein CASSPVGGNLNTIYF.

This chain links TRBV19 with TRBJ2-1, with 9 nucleotides matching TRBD2. J gave up 7 bases and V 3 bases, and 10 bases lay outside the gene matches. This CDR3 is built from 16 residues. The germline CDR1 and CDR2 sequences are LNHDA and SQIVND (reference sequence). CDR3 coding DNA: TGTGCCAGTAGTATGAGTGGCGGGAGGGCCATGAATGAGCAGTTCTTC. This translates into CASSMSGGRAMNEQFF.

The V and J genes are TRBV11-2 and TRBJ2-2; TRBD2 aligns across 11 bases. Germline V CDR1 and CDR2: SGHAT, FQNNGV. After removal of 3 bases from V and 3 bases from J, the junction contained 3 bases not matched to a gene. This CDR3 contains 16 residues. The CDR3 DNA reads TGTGCCAGCAGCTTTAGCGGGAGGGTTGACACCGGGGAGCTGTTTTTT. It specifies CASSFSGRVDTGELFF. The full variable domain, in which reference TRBV11-2 and TRBJ2-2 provide the parts outside the CDR3, is EAGVAQSPRYKIIEKRQSVAFWCNPISGHATLYWYQQILGQGPKLLIQFQNNGVVDDSQLPKDRFSAERLKGVDSTLKIQPAKLEDSAVYLCASSFSGRVDTGELFFGEGSRLTVL.